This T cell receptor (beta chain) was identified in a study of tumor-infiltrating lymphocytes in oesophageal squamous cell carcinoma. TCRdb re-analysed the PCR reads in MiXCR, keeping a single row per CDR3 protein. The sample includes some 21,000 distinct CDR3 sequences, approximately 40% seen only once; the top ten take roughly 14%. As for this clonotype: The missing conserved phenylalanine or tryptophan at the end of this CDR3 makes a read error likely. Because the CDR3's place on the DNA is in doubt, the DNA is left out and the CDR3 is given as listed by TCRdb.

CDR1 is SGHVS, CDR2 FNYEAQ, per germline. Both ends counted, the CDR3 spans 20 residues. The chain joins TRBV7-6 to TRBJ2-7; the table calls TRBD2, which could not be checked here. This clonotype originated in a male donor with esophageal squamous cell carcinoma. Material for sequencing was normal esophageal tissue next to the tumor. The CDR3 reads CASSLGGTVISGANVLTFGS.